The clone carrying this T cell receptor (beta chain) showed up just once. This record comes from a study of blood T cell repertoires in COVID-19. The CDR3 contains 16 residues. The germline V gene has CDR1 SNHLY and CDR2 FYNNEI. V gave up 5 bases and J gave up 1 base, with 16 bases separating them. Assay: immunoSEQ multiplex PCR; the TCRdb copy retains only in-frame clones and omits some. This sample has approximately 260,000 clones, with about 80% found just once. The J gene is TRBJ2-3, the V gene TRBV2; D is perhaps TRBD2 (5 bases). This clonotype was sampled from a woman of 80 years or more with acute or convalescent COVID-19. The material sequenced was peripheral blood. In DNA form, the CDR3 reads TGTGCCAGCAGTTTCCGCGGACTTCTGGGCACAGATACGCAGTATTTT. It encodes CASSFRGLLGTDTQYF.